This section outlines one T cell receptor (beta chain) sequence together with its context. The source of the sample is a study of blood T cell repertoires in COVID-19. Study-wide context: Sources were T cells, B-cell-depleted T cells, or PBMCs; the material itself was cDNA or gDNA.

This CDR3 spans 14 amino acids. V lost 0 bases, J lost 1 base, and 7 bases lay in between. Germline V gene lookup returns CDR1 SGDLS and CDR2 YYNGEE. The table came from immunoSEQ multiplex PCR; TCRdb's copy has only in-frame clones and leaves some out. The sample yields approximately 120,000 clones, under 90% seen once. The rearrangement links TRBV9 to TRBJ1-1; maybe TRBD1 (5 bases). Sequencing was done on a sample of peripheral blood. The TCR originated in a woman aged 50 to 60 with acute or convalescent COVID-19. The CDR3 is CASSVVGENTEAFF. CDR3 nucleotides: TGTGCCAGCAGCGTAGTAGGGGAGAACACTGAAGCTTTCTTT.